This TCR beta chain was found in a study of shared clonotypes between healthy human individuals. Whole-study context: The study used three CD4 naive, three CD4 memory, two CD8 naive and one CD8 memory plate per donor. Whole-study results and caveats: It was the non-shared clonotypes that had lower generation probabilities than clonotypes shared by all four donors.

In germline, CDR1 is LGHNT, CDR2 FRNRAP. V lost 6 bases to trimming and J lost 7 bases; unmatched junction nucleotides: 12. The CDR3 length is 16 residues. A remark on this clone: Its antigen is not known.

Template for every sorted-subset replicate PCR totaled about 0.2 ug DNA, roughly 30,000 T cell genomes. Per the original methods: Quality scores were absent from the junction-only immunoSEQ sequences, so filtering differed. Sequenced by immunoSEQ multiplex PCR; TCRdb stores in-frame clones only, minus some. D and trimming were read from the DNA, whereas the V and J calls and clone size are those reported in that table. In the table there are some 2,400,000 clones, approximately 95% of which are singletons. The sequenced material came from naive CD4+ T cells sorted from blood. As to subset: CD45RA+ positively selected. The J gene is TRBJ1-4, the V gene TRBV12-5, with 9 bases matching TRBD1. This TCR derives from a man younger than 35 in good health. The CDR3 coding sequence is TGTGCTAGTGGCTTCTACAGGGGGCGCCCCAGTGAAAAACTGTTTTTT. It specifies CASGFYRGRPSEKLFF. Full variable domain (remainder filled in from reference TRBV12-5 and TRBJ1-4): DARVTQTPRHKVTEMGQEVTMRCQPILGHNTVFWYRQTMMQGLELLAYFRNRAPLDDSGMPKDRFSAEMPDATLATLKIQPSEPRDSAVYFCASGFYRGRPSEKLFFGSGTQLSVL.